The source of this TCR beta chain is a study of blood T cells in healthy people across ages. Study results and limitations: Unknown CMV status may confound age-related changes in expanded clones. More naive CD4+ cells and higher diversity were found in long-lived than in aged donors.

Total RNA, at least 5.5 micrograms per sample, was extracted from PBMCs. The CDR3 has 15 residues. Germline loops: CDR1 MDHEN, CDR2 SYDVKM. V gave up 5 bases and J gave up 3 bases; unmatched junction bases: 8. Turning to this clonotype: Its antigen is not identified.

A sample-barcoded 5' primer and a J-beta primer mix were used in a second PCR of roughly 6 to 11 cycles. TCRdb processed the 5' RACE reads anew with MiXCR; each CDR3 protein has one entry. The sample has fewer than 1 million distinct CDR3 sequences, under 55% seen once. Sequencing used blood. The rearrangement joins TRBV28 to TRBJ2-7; 9 positions match TRBD1. This receptor was obtained from a man aged 55 to 70 in good health. The CDR3 coding sequence is TGTGCCAGCAGTCACAGGGGGCTTCGTGTCTACGAGCAGTACTTC. Amino acid sequence: CASSHRGLRVYEQYF.